One and the same sample provided the 17 T cell receptor beta chains below, sequenced in a study of blood T cell repertoires in COVID-19 (dated by TCRdb to between 2020 and 2021). Library prep was done by the immunoSEQ multiplex PCR assay. Sourced from immuneACCESS, this table was stored by TCRdb with only in-frame sequences that have V and J called. A share of the clones is absent; for the studies checked, an unresolved V gene accounts for under half, and the remainder has no known explanation. The sample table contains tens of thousands of clones; only one count was recorded for 65% to 85% of them. About 60% of the sample is taken by the ten largest. The sequenced sample was peripheral blood. All receptors come from a man in his sixties or seventies with acute or convalescent COVID-19.

This clone occurred a few times. The rearrangement links TRBV7-3 to TRBJ2-5; perhaps TRBD1 as D (5 bases). CDR1 and CDR2 (germline): SGHTA, FQGTGA. The CDR3 totals 14 residues. Trimming left V 5 bases short and J 4 bases short, with 14 bases between. The CDR3 DNA follows: TGTGCCAGCAGCCTTAACCCAGGGTTAGAGACCCAGTACTTC. This gives the protein CASSLNPGLETQYF.

This clone was found a few times. Other DNA sequences from this sample encode an identical CDR3 as well. This chain uses TRBV7-2 with TRBJ1-1; D uncertain. The V and J ends lost 1 base and 5 bases respectively, with 11 bases between them. The CDR3 length is 14 residues. Germline CDR1 is SGHTA and CDR2 is FQGNSA. In DNA, the CDR3 is TGTGCCAGCAGCTTAGTAGGCGTCAGGACTGAAGCTTTCTTT. Translating it yields CASSLVGVRTEAFF.

The count of this clone is one. The chain employs TRBV6-5 and TRBJ1-1; 9 bases are shared with TRBD1. V shed 6 bases, J shed 3 bases, and the junction held 5 bases outside the gene matches. The CDR3 extends over 14 amino acids. Germline assignment: CDR1 MNHEY and CDR2 SVGAGI. The CDR3 coding sequence is TGTGCCAGCAGAGAGGGGGACAGGGACACTGAAGCTTTCTTT. Its translation is CASREGDRDTEAFF.

The chain links TRBV6-1 to TRBJ2-7, with D possibly being TRBD2 (7 bases). V lost 2 bases, J lost 2 bases, and 13 bases lay in between. Germline CDR1 MNHNS, CDR2 SASEGT. The CDR3 totals 15 residues. The CDR3 is CASSEMVGGPYEQYF. CDR3 bases: TGTGCCAGCAGTGAAATGGTCGGGGGGCCCTACGAGCAGTACTTC.

Worth noting for this clone: The junction and the germline gene differ at one end; a read error may be behind it. The chain has TRBV27 and TRBJ1-6, with D tentatively TRBD1 (5 bases). This CDR3 is built from 14 residues. Germline values: CDR1 MNHEY, CDR2 SMNVEV (reference sequence). The CDR3 sequence is CGSRAIGANSPLHF. In DNA, the CDR3 is TGTGGCAGCAGAGCCATAGGGGCTAATTCACCCCTCCACTTT.

The chain uses TRBV12-3 or TRBV12-4 and TRBJ2-7, with 7 nucleotides matching TRBD1. This CDR3 spans 13 amino acids. Trimming took 1 base from V and 7 from J; bases not matched to a gene: 4. CDR3 sequence: CASSLGDSREQYF. Written as DNA, the CDR3 is TGTGCCAGCAGTTTAGGGGACAGTCGGGAGCAGTACTTC.

The chain is built from TRBV5-1 and TRBJ2-3, with a possible D match to TRBD2 (5 bases). Trimming left V 1 base short and J 1 base short, with 13 bases between. There are 16 residues in the CDR3. Germline V gene sequence: CDR1 SGHRS, CDR2 YFSETQ. This CDR3 is CASSLNGDRGTDTQYF. CDR3 in DNA: TGCGCCAGCAGCTTGAACGGGGATAGAGGCACAGATACGCAGTATTTT.

This clone has only one observation. V gene TRBV7-2 combines with J gene TRBJ1-5, with 7 bases that match TRBD1. This CDR3 contains 15 residues. Germline V gene data show CDR1 as SGHTA and CDR2 as FQGNSA. Trimming at V came to 2 bases and at J to 3 bases, leaving 4 bases not matched to a gene. The CDR3 DNA reads TGTGCCAGCAGCTTAAGGGGGCCTGACAATCAGCCCCAGCATTTT. This gives the protein CASSLRGPDNQPQHF. Full variable domain (rest looked up from reference TRBV7-2 and TRBJ1-5): GAGVSQSPSNKVTEKGKDVELRCDPISGHTALYWYRQSLGQGLEFLIYFQGNSAPDKSGLPSDRFSAERTGGSVSTLTIQRTQQEDSAVYLCASSLRGPDNQPQHFGDGTRLSIL.

V usage is TRBV19 and J usage is TRBJ2-7, with no clear D. The germline gives CDR1 LNHDA, CDR2 SQIVND (reference sequence). The CDR3 spans 12 residues. The germline V and J ends were trimmed by 7 bases and 5 bases, with 12 bases remaining between them. CDR3: CASTSYGHEQYF. In DNA, the CDR3 is TGTGCCAGTACTTCCTATGGTCACGAGCAGTACTTC.

This clone was seen a few times. This chain's CDR3 is CASSLPASRQDYGYTF. In DNA, the CDR3 is TGCGCCAGCAGCTTGCCGGCTTCGCGACAGGACTATGGCTACACCTTC. V is TRBV5-1 and J is TRBJ1-2, with D tentatively TRBD1 (6 bases). Germline V CDR1 and CDR2: SGHRS, YFSETQ. There are 16 residues in the CDR3. Deletions cut 1 base from V and 3 bases from J, with 16 bases between.

The rearrangement links TRBV15 to TRBJ2-3; D call uncertain. The CDR3 covers 15 residues. The V gene lost 0 bases and the J gene lost 0 bases, with 7 bases spanning the gap. Germline CDR1 is LNHNV and CDR2 is YYDKDF (reference sequence). CDR3 protein: CATSRERVSTDTQYF. The CDR3 nucleotides are TGTGCCACCAGCAGAGAACGGGTTAGCACAGATACGCAGTATTTT. Full variable domain (remainder filled in from reference TRBV15 and TRBJ2-3): DAMVIQNPRYQVTQFGKPVTLSCSQTLNHNVMYWYQQKSSQAPKLLFHYYDKDFNNEADTPDNFQSRRPNTSFCFLDIRSPGLGDTAMYLCATSRERVSTDTQYFGPGTRLTVL.

V gene TRBV5-4 combines with J gene TRBJ2-7, with 14 bases lining up with TRBD2. The V segment lost 5 bases and the J segment 2 bases; nucleotides outside the gene matches: 6. CDR1 is SGHNT, CDR2 YYREEE, per germline (reference sequence). The CDR3 covers 16 residues. CDR3: CASSHGTSGGTYEQYF. DNA of the CDR3: TGTGCCAGCAGTCACGGGACTAGCGGGGGAACCTACGAGCAGTACTTC.

CDR3 nucleotides: TGTGCCAGCTCACCATACCGGGACAGCCTCGAGGGAAATGAGCAGTTCTTC. Translation: CASSPYRDSLEGNEQFF. The chain has TRBV18 and TRBJ2-1; 7 bases are a match to TRBD1. Trimming cost V 2 bases and J 7 bases; bases outside gene matches: 14. Germline V gene lookup returns CDR1 KGHSH and CDR2 LQKENI. This CDR3 comprises 17 residues.

This chain connects TRBV6-4 to TRBJ1-1; D possibly corresponds to TRBD1 (5 bases). The CDR3 covers 16 residues. CDR1 and CDR2 from the germline V gene are MRHNA and SNTAGT. Deletions cut 4 bases from V and 5 bases from J, with 20 bases between. The CDR3 region is CASSGIVRGVGTEAFF. The CDR3 DNA reads as TGTGCCAGCAGTGGAATTGTCCGGGGGGTTGGGACTGAAGCTTTCTTT.

This clone was observed a single time. The chain is built from TRBV6-5 and TRBJ2-1, with D hard to call. V was trimmed by 6 bases and J by 8 bases, leaving 5 bases between them. The CDR3 has 10 residues. Germline-derived CDR1 and CDR2 are MNHEY and SVGAGI. CDR3 coding DNA: TGTGCCAGCAGCTTCGATGAGCAGTTCTTC. Translation gives CASSFDEQFF.

This clone ranks as medium-sized (0.01 to 0.1%). CDR3 residues: CAWSASGTRGETQYF. The CDR3 DNA reads as TGTGCCTGGAGTGCCTCCGGGACTAGAGGAGAGACCCAGTACTTC. The chain links TRBV30 to TRBJ2-5; 8 nucleotides match TRBD2. V was clipped by 1 base and J by 4 bases; unmatched bases: 8. The CDR3 has 15 amino acids. Germline values: CDR1 GTSNPN, CDR2 SVGIG (reference sequence).

The CDR3 sequence: CASSPYEERQTQYF. The CDR3 DNA reads as TGTGCCAGCAGCCCCTATGAGGAGCGGCAAACCCAGTACTTC. This chain connects TRBV6-2 or TRBV6-3 to TRBJ2-5; weak D call: TRBD2 (5 bases). Germline lookup yields CDR1 MNHEY and CDR2 SVGEGT. V lost 6 bases to trimming and J lost 8 bases, with 19 bases between them. The CDR3 sequence is 14 residues long.